A single sample is the source of the 31 T cell receptor beta chains below, sequenced in a study of cytomegalovirus exposure and HLA in healthy donors. PCR involved 60 Vbeta and 13 Jbeta primers. This table comes from immunoSEQ multiplex PCR, and its TCRdb copy is limited to in-frame clones, with some not included. This table has some 200,000 clones, approximately 78% appearing once. The material sequenced was PBMCs. Every receptor here comes from a woman in her 40s in good health and CMV-seronegative.

This clone showed up just once. The genes are TRBV7-9 and TRBJ1-1; 11 bases are shared with TRBD1. This CDR3 contains 19 residues. Germline lookup yields CDR1 SEHNR and CDR2 FQNEAQ (reference sequence). The junction had 22 bases not matched to a gene; V was cut back by 7 bases and J by 6 bases. DNA for the CDR3: TGTGCCAGCACCACCCCGATTCCGGACAGGGGGCGTAAAAAAGCTGAAGCTTTCTTT. Encoded protein: CASTTPIPDRGRKKAEAFF.

The chain is built from TRBV6-5 and TRBJ1-1, with TRBD1 matching over 10 bases. The V gene's germline CDR1 is MNHEY and CDR2 SVGAGI. The CDR3 totals 15 residues. J lost 1 base, V lost 7 bases, and 6 bases had no gene match. The CDR3 coding sequence is TGTGCCAGCACAGACAGGGGGCCGGAGAACACTGAAGCTTTCTTT. Protein sequence: CASTDRGPENTEAFF.

J is TRBJ2-5 and V is TRBV7-2, with D possibly being TRBD2 (5 bases). The CDR3 has 14 amino acids. Germline V CDR1 and CDR2: SGHTA, FQGNSA. With 0 bases removed from V and 5 bases from J, the gap between germline ends came to 10 bases. CDR3 in DNA: TGTGCCAGCAGCTTAGCGGGAGCCCGGGAGACCCAGTACTTC. Protein sequence: CASSLAGARETQYF.

A single count supports this clone. The gene calls are TRBV19 and TRBJ2-7; weak D call: TRBD2 (7 bases). V was clipped by 3 bases and J by 3 bases, with 18 bases between them. The CDR3 loop spans 16 amino acids. The germline gives CDR1 LNHDA, CDR2 SQIVND (reference sequence). The CDR3 region is CASSMGGALGGYEQYF. DNA of the CDR3: TGTGCCAGTAGTATGGGGGGGGCTCTTGGTGGCTACGAGCAGTACTTC.

The V gene is TRBV5-6, the J gene TRBJ2-3, with TRBD1 as a possible D gene (6 bases). The CDR3 runs 15 residues. Trimming pared 1 base from V and 2 bases from J, leaving 11 bases between. The germline V gene encodes CDR1 SGHDT and CDR2 YYEEEE. The CDR3 loop is CASSLLGHLTDTQYF. The CDR3 DNA reads as TGTGCCAGCAGCTTGTTGGGACACCTCACAGATACGCAGTATTTT.

The J gene is TRBJ1-3, the V gene TRBV9; tentative D call: TRBD1 (5 bases). Germline V CDR1 and CDR2: SGDLS, YYNGEE. Trimming took 4 bases from V and 3 from J, leaving 14 bases between them. This CDR3 contains 15 residues. The DNA for the CDR3 is TGTGCCAGCAGCCCGTGGCAGGGTGGTGGAAACACCATATATTTT. Amino acids: CASSPWQGGGNTIYF.

The rearrangement uses TRBV7-9 and TRBJ2-1; D is perhaps TRBD2 (5 bases). The CDR3 is made up of 16 amino acids. CDR1 is SEHNR, CDR2 FQNEAQ, per germline (reference sequence). Trimming took 3 bases from V and 9 from J, leaving 21 bases between them. This CDR3 reads CASSFSDQWAPGEQFF. The CDR3 nucleotides read TGTGCCAGCAGCTTTAGCGATCAATGGGCGCCGGGTGAGCAGTTCTTC.

This chain joins TRBV4-2 and TRBJ2-5; weak D call: TRBD2 (6 bases). The CDR3 runs 16 residues. The V gene lost 0 bases and the J gene lost 2 bases, with 13 bases spanning the gap. CDR1 and CDR2 (germline): LGHNA, YNFKEQ. For the CDR3, the DNA is TGTGCCAGCAGCCAAGATCTGCTAGCGTCACAAGAGACCCAGTACTTC. Translating it yields CASSQDLLASQETQYF.

The chain is built from TRBV7-9 and TRBJ2-7; D not certain. CDR1 is SEHNR and CDR2 is FQNEAQ in the germline V gene (reference sequence). CDR3 size: 13 residues. Trimming shortened V by 2 bases and J by 3 bases, and 8 bases separated the two germline ends. This CDR3 is CASSLNSYYEQYF. The CDR3 bases are TGTGCCAGCAGCTTAAACAGCTACTACGAGCAGTACTTC.

The V call is TRBV30, the J call TRBJ1-2; D is perhaps TRBD1 (5 bases). Germline-derived CDR1 and CDR2 are GTSNPN and SVGIG (reference sequence). The CDR3 has 14 residues. Trimming cost V 1 base and J 7 bases, with 16 bases left between them. CDR3 region: CAWSGGVTASGYTF. CDR3 nucleotides: TGTGCCTGGAGTGGGGGCGTAACGGCCTCTGGCTACACCTTC.

The V and J genes are TRBV9 and TRBJ1-6; D gene ambiguous. This CDR3 is 10 amino acids long. CDR1 is SGDLS and CDR2 is YYNGEE in the germline V gene. The V gene lost 3 bases and the J gene lost 14 bases, with 6 bases spanning the gap. The CDR3 here is CASSAPTLHF. CDR3 bases: TGTGCCAGCAGCGCCCCCACCCTCCACTTT.

V and J are TRBV28 and TRBJ2-5, with unresolved D. The germline V gene encodes CDR1 MDHEN and CDR2 SYDVKM. V shed 7 bases and J shed 4 bases, with 13 bases lying between them. This CDR3 spans 13 amino acids. This chain's CDR3 is CASMPGYGETQYF. CDR3 sequence (DNA): TGTGCCAGCATGCCCGGTTATGGAGAGACCCAGTACTTC.

The rearrangement uses TRBV5-1 and TRBJ2-7; TRBD2 agrees at 7 bases. V shed 1 base and J 0 bases; nucleotides not matched to a gene: 13. Germline lookup yields CDR1 SGHRS and CDR2 YFSETQ. This CDR3 comprises 18 residues. CDR3 in amino acids: CASSLTSSGVGNSYEQYF. The CDR3 DNA reads as TGCGCCAGCAGCTTGACGTCTAGCGGAGTTGGCAACTCCTACGAGCAGTACTTC. Looking up the rest from reference TRBV5-1 and TRBJ2-7 gives the full variable domain: KAGVTQTPRYLIKTRGQQVTLSCSPISGHRSVSWYQQTPGQGLQFLFEYFSETQRNKGNFPGRFSGRQFSNSRSEMNVSTLELGDSALYLCASSLTSSGVGNSYEQYFGPGTRLTVT.

This chain uses TRBV30 with TRBJ1-3; 10 bases are a match to TRBD1. The CDR3 consists of 16 residues. Losses at the gene ends were 1 base for V and 4 bases for J; bases not matched to a gene: 7. Germline V gives CDR1 GTSNPN, CDR2 SVGIG (reference sequence). The CDR3 loop is CAWSGAGQGFGNTIYF. The CDR3 DNA reads TGTGCCTGGAGTGGTGCGGGACAGGGGTTCGGAAACACCATATATTTT.

This clone has only a few counts. V usage is TRBV7-9 and J usage is TRBJ2-5; weak D call: TRBD2 (5 bases). Germline CDR1 reads SEHNR; CDR2 reads FQNEAQ (reference sequence). Trimming cost V 2 bases and J 5 bases, with 9 bases left between them. The CDR3 extends over 13 amino acids. The DNA of the CDR3 is TGTGCCAGCAGCTTAACTCTAGCCGAGACCCAGTACTTC. The encoded protein is CASSLTLAETQYF.

This clone was seen once. J is TRBJ1-4 and V is TRBV5-1; 9 positions agree with TRBD1. J gave up 8 bases and V 4 bases, and 6 bases lay outside the gene matches. Germline CDR1 SGHRS, CDR2 YFSETQ. The CDR3 runs to 14 residues. CDR3 sequence (DNA): TGCGCCAGCAGCCTGGGACAGGGAGGAGAAAAACTGTTTTTT. Translated: CASSLGQGGEKLFF.

A few counts support this clone. V is TRBV6-1 and J is TRBJ2-5, with TRBD2 matching 7 bases. V gave up 4 bases and J gave up 4 bases; unmatched junction bases: 9. This CDR3 has 15 amino acids. CDR1 and CDR2 from the germline V gene are MNHNS and SASEGT. The chain's CDR3 is CASSGQAGGRETQYF. CDR3 DNA: TGTGCCAGCAGTGGGCAAGCTGGCGGGAGAGAGACCCAGTACTTC.

The table lists this clone with a count of one. This chain joins TRBV2 and TRBJ1-4; 7 nucleotides match TRBD1. V dropped 5 bases and J dropped 1; count of bases not matched to a gene: 7. Germline V CDR1 and CDR2: SNHLY, FYNNEI. This CDR3 is built from 16 residues. The CDR3 loop reads CASSLQGSGTNEKLFF. The DNA of the CDR3 is TGTGCCAGCAGTCTACAGGGGTCGGGAACTAATGAAAAACTGTTTTTT. The full variable domain, its missing parts supplied by reference TRBV2 and TRBJ1-4, is EPEVTQTPSHQVTQMGQEVILRCVPISNHLYFYWYRQILGQKVEFLVSFYNNEISEKSEIFDDQFSVERPDGSNFTLKIRSTKLEDSAMYFCASSLQGSGTNEKLFFGSGTQLSVL.

The chain combines TRBV15 with TRBJ2-7, with TRBD2 identical over 11 bases. V lost 1 base to trimming and J lost 7 bases; unmatched junction nucleotides: 9. This CDR3 region has 16 residues. In germline, CDR1 is LNHNV, CDR2 YYDKDF (reference sequence). The CDR3: CATSRGASGRPGEQYF. CDR3 coding DNA: TGTGCCACCAGCAGAGGGGCTAGCGGGAGGCCGGGGGAGCAGTACTTC.

This chain uses TRBV18 with TRBJ2-5; no firm D call. Per the germline V gene, CDR1 is KGHSH and CDR2 is LQKENI. Trimming removed 3 bases at V and 5 bases at J, with 16 bases between. The CDR3 sequence is 15 residues long. The CDR3 spells CASSPPLGSGETQYF. The CDR3 DNA reads as TGTGCCAGCTCACCCCCCTTGGGTTCCGGGGAGACCCAGTACTTC.

V gene TRBV5-4 combines with J gene TRBJ2-5; D possibly corresponds to TRBD2 (5 bases). Germline CDR1 is SGHNT and CDR2 is YYREEE (reference sequence). The germline V and J ends were trimmed by 6 bases and 1 base, with 10 bases remaining between them. The CDR3 totals 13 residues. The CDR3 bases are TGTGCCAGCAATAGGGAGATCCAAGAGACCCAGTACTTC. This encodes CASNREIQETQYF.

This chain joins TRBV28 and TRBJ1-5; D may be TRBD1 (5 bases). The CDR3 is made up of 12 amino acids. CDR1 and CDR2 (germline): MDHEN, SYDVKM. The V gene lost 2 bases and the J gene lost 15 bases, with 14 bases spanning the gap. CDR3 protein: CASSLNRGNRHF. DNA of the CDR3: TGTGCCAGCAGTTTAAATCGGGGGAACCGGCATTTT.

J is TRBJ1-1 and V is TRBV7-3; 7 nucleotides line up with TRBD1. Trimming took 6 bases from V and 0 from J; bases not matched to a gene: 7. The CDR3 is 15 amino acids. Germline assignment: CDR1 SGHTA and CDR2 FQGTGA. As DNA, the CDR3 is TGTGCCAGCAGTCAAAGACAGGGTCTGAACACTGAAGCTTTCTTT. Its translation: CASSQRQGLNTEAFF. The full variable domain, its missing parts supplied by reference TRBV7-3 and TRBJ1-1, is GAGVSQTPSNKVTEKGKYVELRCDPISGHTALYWYRQSLGQGPEFLIYFQGTGAADDSGLPNDRFFAVRPEGSVSTLKIQRTERGDSAVYLCASSQRQGLNTEAFFGQGTRLTVV.

This clone was recorded once. The CDR3 is CASSLYGGPSYEQYF. Here the CDR3 DNA reads TGCGCCAGCAGCTTGTACGGGGGGCCCTCCTACGAGCAGTACTTC. This chain joins TRBV5-1 and TRBJ2-7, with D possibly matching TRBD2 (7 bases). V lost 1 base and J 0 bases, leaving 11 bases between the germline ends. The CDR3 runs to 15 residues. Germline V lookup: CDR1 SGHRS, CDR2 YFSETQ.

V usage is TRBV5-1 and J usage is TRBJ2-3, with 9 bases aligning to TRBD2. The CDR3 totals 15 residues. V dropped 0 bases and J dropped 2; count of bases not matched to a gene: 1. CDR1 SGHRS and CDR2 YFSETQ come from the germline V gene. The CDR3 protein is CASSLVAGVTDTQYF. CDR3 nucleotides: TGCGCCAGCAGCTTGGTAGCGGGAGTCACAGATACGCAGTATTTT.

V usage is TRBV5-5 and J usage is TRBJ2-3; no firm D call. CDR3 length: 12 amino acids. V lost 3 bases and J 6 bases, leaving 8 bases between the germline ends. CDR1 is SGHKS, CDR2 YYEKEE, per germline (reference sequence). CDR3 in amino acids: CASSYERDTQYF. The CDR3 DNA is TGTGCCAGCAGCTATGAACGGGATACGCAGTATTTT.

The chain joins TRBV7-8 to TRBJ2-7; 7 bases fit TRBD1. CDR3 length: 15 amino acids. Trimming removed 5 bases from V and 2 bases from J; junction bases left unmatched: 9. CDR1 is SGHVS and CDR2 is FQNEAQ in the germline V gene. CDR3 sequence (DNA): TGTGCCAGCAGCCTATTAGGGGGACAGACCTACGAGCAGTACTTC. This encodes CASSLLGGQTYEQYF.

The chain uses TRBV7-6 and TRBJ1-1, with D uncertain. The CDR3 extends over 14 amino acids. Germline values: CDR1 SGHVS, CDR2 FNYEAQ. V dropped 7 bases and J dropped 1 base, with 13 bases sitting between them. The CDR3 bases are TGTGCCAGCACCCTGACCGGGGAGAACACTGAAGCTTTCTTT. Translation: CASTLTGENTEAFF.

The genes are TRBV7-8 and TRBJ1-5, with 8 bases identical to TRBD1. CDR1 and CDR2 from the germline V gene are SGHVS and FQNEAQ. The CDR3 runs 15 residues. The V and J ends lost 6 bases and 1 base, in that order; junction bases with no gene match: 5. The CDR3 sequence is CASSSWTGSNQPQHF. The CDR3 DNA follows: TGTGCCAGCAGTTCCTGGACAGGGAGCAATCAGCCCCAGCATTTT. Variable domain in full (rest from reference TRBV7-8 and TRBJ1-5): GAGVSQSPRYKVAKRGQDVALRCDPISGHVSLFWYQQALGQGPEFLTYFQNEAQLDKSGLPSDRFFAERPEGSVSTLKIQRTQQEDSAVYLCASSSWTGSNQPQHFGDGTRLSIL.

This clone occurred once. This chain links TRBV6-5 with TRBJ1-2; 8 nucleotides match TRBD1. Trimming cost V 4 bases and J 4 bases; bases outside gene matches: 11. The germline V gene encodes CDR1 MNHEY and CDR2 SVGAGI. This CDR3 spans 16 amino acids. CDR3 DNA sequence: TGTGCCAGCAGTTCACCCCGGGACAGGAATCCCTATGGCTACACCTTC. Its protein is CASSSPRDRNPYGYTF.

V is TRBV6-5 and J is TRBJ2-3; 10 bases fit TRBD2. The V gene's germline CDR1 is MNHEY and CDR2 SVGAGI. The CDR3 has 14 residues. V shed 7 bases, J shed 3 bases, and the junction held 4 bases outside the gene matches. CDR3: CASNRGLATDTQYF. As DNA, the CDR3 is TGTGCCAGCAACCGGGGACTAGCGACAGATACGCAGTATTTT.